Listed below are T cell receptor beta chains from one sample, sequenced in a study of breast tumors, draining lymph nodes, adjacent tissues. TCRdb processed the multiplex PCR reads anew with MiXCR; each CDR3 protein has one entry. The sample records about 80,000 distinct CDR3 sequences, about 21% being singletons. Material for sequencing was axillary lymph node tissue. The receptors stem from a female donor with breast cancer. Some clones in this sample may be carry-over from other donors' samples. Each CDR3 is given with its conserved first and last residue. The D gene is left open where the match is weak. Clone sizes are given selectively: once, few, many, or a class where the clone is expanded.

V gene	clone size	CDR3 length	J gene	D gene	CDR3 protein	CDR3 DNA
TRBV7-9	many	15	TRBJ1-6	-	CASSLETDGNSPLHF	TGTGCCAGCAGCTTAGAGACGGACGGCAATTCACCCCTCCACTTT
TRBV20-1	many	16	TRBJ2-1	-	CSASTGQLISYNEQFF	TGCAGTGCTAGTACGGGACAATTGATTTCCTACAATGAGCAGTTCTTC
TRBV10-1	many	12	TRBJ2-3	-	CASGIGRDTQYF	TGCGCCAGCGGGATTGGTAGAGATACGCAGTATTTT
TRBV7-8	many	14	TRBJ1-4	-	CASSSHGGREKLFF	TGTGCCAGCAGCTCTCATGGTGGTAGGGAAAAACTGTTTTTT
TRBV5-1	many	16	TRBJ2-1	TRBD2	CASSWTSGSRYNEQFF	TGCGCCAGCAGCTGGACTAGCGGGAGTCGGTACAATGAGCAGTTCTTC
TRBV2	once	15	TRBJ2-7	TRBD1	CASRPGTGGAYEQYF	TGTGCCAGCAGACCCGGGACAGGGGGCGCGTACGAGCAGTACTTC
TRBV5-1	many	15	TRBJ2-2	TRBD2	CASSLVGRDTGELFF	TGCGCCAGCAGCTTGGTGGGGAGGGACACCGGGGAGCTGTTTTTT
TRBV10-3	many	16	TRBJ2-3	-	CAISPAEREATDTQYF	TGTGCCATCAGTCCAGCAGAGCGCGAAGCCACAGATACGCAGTATTTT
TRBV9	many	15	TRBJ2-7	TRBD1	CASSRSGQGTYEQYF	TGTGCCAGCAGCCGATCGGGACAGGGAACCTACGAGCAGTACTTC
TRBV27	-	14	TRBJ2-7	TRBD2	CASRPSGLAYEQYF	TGTGCCAGCAGGCCGTCGGGACTAGCTTACGAGCAGTACTTC
TRBV20-1	-	17	TRBJ2-4	TRBD2	CSARVSGGPLAKNIQYF	TGCAGTGCTAGAGTTAGCGGGGGGCCTTTAGCCAAAAACATTCAGTACTTC
TRBV4-1	many	15	TRBJ2-1	TRBD1	CASSQETGSYNEQFF	TGCGCCAGCAGCCAAGAGACAGGGTCTTACAATGAGCAGTTCTTC
TRBV20-1	many	15	TRBJ2-3	TRBD2	CSARDSLAGVDTQYF	TGCAGTGCTAGAGATAGTCTAGCGGGAGTAGATACGCAGTATTTT
TRBV11-3	few	16	TRBJ2-5	TRBD1	CASSLGVDRLQETQYF	TGTGCCAGCAGCTTAGGGGTGGACAGGCTCCAAGAGACCCAGTACTTC
TRBV9	-	22	TRBJ1-3	TRBD1	CASSVAGGLAGEPGSSGNTIYF	TGTGCCAGCAGCGTAGCAGGGGGACTAGCGGGAGAACCGGGGAGCTCTGGAAACACCATATATTTT
TRBV7-8	-	15	TRBJ1-5	TRBD1	CASSLTGGGNQPQHF	TGTGCCAGCAGCTTAACAGGGGGTGGCAATCAGCCCCAGCATTTT
TRBV28	-	13	TRBJ2-7	TRBD2	CASSLIAGDEQYF	TGTGCCAGCAGTCTCATAGCGGGGGACGAGCAGTACTTC
TRBV12-3/TRBV12-4	many	15	TRBJ1-5	TRBD1	CASSSSGTGDQPQHF	TGTGCCAGCAGTTCGTCCGGGACAGGGGATCAGCCCCAGCATTTT
TRBV6-2/TRBV6-3	few	19	TRBJ2-3	TRBD2	CASSYSIPRLAGGTDTQYF	TGTGCCAGCAGTTACTCGATCCCCCGGTTAGCGGGAGGTACAGATACGCAGTATTTT
TRBV28	few	16	TRBJ2-3	-	CASSSRRTPSTDTQYF	TGTGCCAGCAGTTCTCGACGGACCCCTAGCACAGATACGCAGTATTTT
TRBV4-1	many	18	TRBJ2-7	TRBD2	CASSQDKGLAGGPVEQYF	TGCGCCAGCAGCCAAGATAAGGGACTAGCGGGAGGGCCGGTCGAGCAGTACTTC
TRBV7-3	many	16	TRBJ2-7	TRBD2	CASSPQGTSGSYEQYF	TGTGCCAGCAGCCCTCAGGGGACTAGCGGATCCTACGAGCAGTACTTC
TRBV20-1	many	15	TRBJ2-1	TRBD2	CSASPGLAGRNEQFF	TGCAGTGCTAGCCCCGGACTAGCGGGAAGGAATGAGCAGTTCTTC
TRBV6-5	many	13	TRBJ2-7	-	CASTLGLGYEQYF	TGTGCCAGCACGTTGGGGCTAGGCTACGAGCAGTACTTC
TRBV11-2	few	18	TRBJ1-4	-	CASSLDQWGDPTNEELFF	TGTGCCAGCAGCTTAGATCAATGGGGGGATCCAACTAATGAAGAACTGTTTTTT
TRBV19	few	17	TRBJ2-6	-	CASSSSTPRAGANVLTF	TGTGCCAGTAGTAGCAGTACCCCAAGGGCTGGGGCCAACGTCCTGACTTTC
TRBV4-2	many	15	TRBJ1-5	-	CASSQDGQFNQPQHF	TGTGCCAGCAGCCAAGATGGACAGTTTAATCAGCCCCAGCATTTT
TRBV20-1	many	14	TRBJ2-5	TRBD2	CSAEGTSGKETQYF	TGCAGTGCTGAGGGGACTAGCGGTAAAGAGACCCAGTACTTC
TRBV5-1	many	19	TRBJ2-3	TRBD2	CASSLAGTSGRTNTDTQYF	TGCGCCAGCAGCTTGGCCGGGACTAGCGGGAGAACCAACACAGATACGCAGTATTTT
TRBV9	many	15	TRBJ1-2	-	CASSVAGAPDYGYTF	TGTGCCAGCAGCGTAGCGGGGGCGCCGGACTATGGCTACACCTTC
TRBV6-5	many	15	TRBJ2-1	TRBD2	CASSRQRGSYNEQFF	TGTGCCAGCAGCCGACAGCGGGGATCCTACAATGAGCAGTTCTTC
TRBV7-9	many	17	TRBJ2-3	-	CASSSPPQGPSTDTQYF	TGTGCCAGCAGCTCTCCACCTCAGGGACCTTCCACAGATACGCAGTATTTT
TRBV10-3	many	17	TRBJ2-1	TRBD2	CAISELLAGETYNEQFF	TGTGCCATCAGTGAACTACTAGCGGGAGAGACCTACAATGAGCAGTTCTTC
TRBV10-2	-	13	TRBJ2-4	TRBD2	CASRAGRGNIQYF	TGCGCCAGCAGAGCGGGGCGGGGGAACATTCAGTACTTC
TRBV28	-	17	TRBJ1-5	-	CASSPDLRGYSNQPQHF	TGTGCCAGCAGTCCCGACCTGAGGGGTTATAGCAATCAGCCCCAGCATTTT
TRBV9	many	14	TRBJ2-1	-	CASSNPPWYNEQFF	TGTGCCAGCAGCAACCCCCCCTGGTACAATGAGCAGTTCTTC
TRBV25-1	-	15	TRBJ2-2	TRBD1	CASSERQGAGGELFF	TGTGCCAGCAGTGAAAGACAGGGGGCTGGCGGGGAGCTGTTTTTT
TRBV28	-	13	TRBJ2-7	-	CASSPQQAYEQYF	TGTGCCAGCAGTCCACAACAGGCCTACGAGCAGTACTTC
TRBV11-2	many	13	TRBJ1-2	TRBD1	CASSLVQGTRYTF	TGTGCCAGCAGCTTAGTACAGGGGACCCGCTACACCTTC
TRBV6-4	many	14	TRBJ2-1	TRBD2	CASSPETSVGEQFF	TGTGCCAGCAGTCCGGAGACTAGCGTAGGAGAGCAGTTCTTC
TRBV20-1	many	14	TRBJ1-3	-	CSARGTLSGNTIYF	TGCAGTGCTAGGGGGACGCTCTCTGGAAACACCATATATTTT
TRBV9	many	17	TRBJ2-3	TRBD2	CASSVGLAGGWTDTQYF	TGTGCCAGCAGCGTAGGACTAGCGGGAGGGTGGACAGATACGCAGTATTTT
TRBV24-1	many	13	TRBJ1-2	-	CATSGTGAYGYTF	TGTGCCACCAGTGGAACCGGGGCCTACGGCTACACCTTC
TRBV5-1	many	15	TRBJ2-3	-	CASTSWPRFTDTQYF	TGCGCCAGCACCTCCTGGCCTAGATTCACAGATACGCAGTATTTT
TRBV4-3	many	17	TRBJ2-1	TRBD2	CASSQESLAGAYNEQFF	TGCGCCAGCAGCCAAGAATCCTTAGCGGGAGCCTACAATGAGCAGTTCTTC
TRBV6-1	many	15	TRBJ2-1	-	CASRTPQPDYNEQFF	TGTGCCAGCAGGACCCCTCAGCCTGACTACAATGAGCAGTTCTTC
TRBV2	many	15	TRBJ2-4	-	CASSRQDLAKNIQYF	TGTGCCAGCAGTCGACAGGACTTAGCCAAAAACATTCAGTACTTC